These T cell receptor beta chains were read from a single sample in a study of blood T cell repertoires in COVID-19. Assay: immunoSEQ multiplex PCR; the TCRdb copy retains only in-frame clones and omits some. This table has more than 95,000 clones, around three quarters appearing once. The sequenced sample was peripheral blood. The receptors were gathered from a man in his forties with active or convalescent COVID-19. The CDR3 runs from the conserved cysteine through the conserved F or W. A D gene is named only where the DNA matches it firmly. Size is omitted from some rows. Given values are once, few, many or a class for expanded clones.

j_call,v_call,clone_size,d_call,cdr3_nt,cdr3_aa
TRBJ1-1,TRBV3-1/TRBV3-2,-,-,TGTGCCAGCAATGGAGCAGGGGACACTGAAGCTTTCTTT,CASNGAGDTEAFF
TRBJ1-1,TRBV12-5,-,TRBD1,TGTGCTAGTGGTTTGGCACACGGGACAGCGAACACTGAAGCTTTCTTT,CASGLAHGTANTEAFF
TRBJ1-5,TRBV5-1,-,TRBD1,TGCGCCAGCAGCTGGACAGGGGGTAACAATCAGCCCCAGCATTTT,CASSWTGGNNQPQHF
TRBJ1-2,TRBV28,-,-,TGTGCCACCAACCCCACCGGCGCTGGGACTTATGGCTACACCTTC,CATNPTGAGTYGYTF
TRBJ1-1,TRBV15,-,-,TGTGCCACCAGCAGAGATAACAAGAACACTGAAGCTTTCTTT,CATSRDNKNTEAFF
TRBJ1-1,TRBV28,-,-,TGTGCCAGCAGGGAGGGTGGCACTGAAGCTTTCTTT,CASREGGTEAFF
TRBJ2-1,TRBV14,-,TRBD2,TGTGCCAGCAGCCAAGGGTACGGGGGGGCCACTGAGCAGTTCTTC,CASSQGYGGATEQFF
TRBJ2-3,TRBV4-1,-,TRBD2,TGCGCCAGCAGCCAAGGTGGAGCGGGAGGGGTTACGCAGTATTTT,CASSQGGAGGVTQYF
TRBJ1-2,TRBV28,-,TRBD1,TGTGCCAGCAGTCCACAGGGGGGCGGGGTTAACTATGGCTACACCTTC,CASSPQGGGVNYGYTF
TRBJ1-1,TRBV7-9,few,TRBD1,TGTGCCAGCAGCTTAGGGGACAGACTGTCACCACCTTGGAACACTGAAGCTTTCTTT,CASSLGDRLSPPWNTEAFF
TRBJ2-7,TRBV30,once,TRBD2,TGTGCCTGGAGTGTACCCTGGACTAGCGGCTCCTACGAGCAGTACTTC,CAWSVPWTSGSYEQYF
TRBJ2-7,TRBV4-2,-,TRBD2,TGTGCCAGCAGCCCTTTTCGGGGGGTATTCTACGAGCAGTACTTC,CASSPFRGVFYEQYF
TRBJ1-5,TRBV7-2,-,-,TGTGCCAGCAGCTCGACCCATAGCACATTCAATCAGCCCCAGCATTTT,CASSSTHSTFNQPQHF
TRBJ1-5,TRBV19,-,-,TGTGCCAGTAGTCCGACAGTGGGCAATCAGCCCCAGCATTTT,CASSPTVGNQPQHF
TRBJ2-3,TRBV24-1,-,TRBD2,TGTGCCACCAGTGTAGGGACTAGCGGTACAGATACGCAGTATTTT,CATSVGTSGTDTQYF
TRBJ2-3,TRBV28,-,TRBD2,TGTGCCGCCCTGGGTCTAGCGGAGACTTTCCACAGATCTACGCAGTATTTT,CAALGLAETFHRSTQYF
TRBJ1-4,TRBV25-1,few,-,TGTGCCAGCAGTGAATTGGGGCGGACTAATGAAAAACTGTTTTTT,CASSELGRTNEKLFF
TRBJ1-4,TRBV9,-,TRBD1,TGTGCCAGCAGCGGCTCAGGAGGGGGCTGTGAAAAACTGTTTTTT,CASSGSGGGCEKLFF
TRBJ2-5,TRBV6-2/TRBV6-3,-,-,TGTGCCAGCAGTTACGATGGGACTGCACTATGGGAGACCCAGTACTTC,CASSYDGTALWETQYF
TRBJ2-1,TRBV9,-,-,TGTGCCAGCAGCTATAAGGGGGGGAACTCCTACAATGAGCAGTTCTTC,CASSYKGGNSYNEQFF
TRBJ2-3,TRBV11-2,-,-,TGTGCCAGCAGCTCCTTATCAGGGGTTAGCACAGATACGCAGTATTTT,CASSSLSGVSTDTQYF
TRBJ1-2,TRBV7-3,-,-,TGTGCCAGCAGTCAAGGGGGATTCGCAGGCCTCTATGGCTACACCTTC,CASSQGGFAGLYGYTF
TRBJ1-6,TRBV5-6,-,-,TGTGCCAGCAGCTTAACCCAGGGCAATTCACCCCTCCACTTT,CASSLTQGNSPLHF
TRBJ1-1,TRBV19,-,TRBD1,TGTGCCAGTAGCCTGTTACTAGGACAGGGGAACACTGAAGCTTTCTTT,CASSLLLGQGNTEAFF
TRBJ1-2,TRBV27,-,-,TGTGCCAGCAGTTCCTCGTTATTCGGAGGTGGCTACACCTTC,CASSSSLFGGGYTF
TRBJ2-1,TRBV5-1,once,TRBD2,TGCGCCAGCAGGGAGAGGGCGGGAGGGGCGGCGAGCAATGAGCAGTTCTTC,CASRERAGGAASNEQFF
TRBJ2-3,TRBV11-3,-,TRBD2,TGTGCCAGCAGCCCGCAAGCGGGGGGACTGGGAGATACGCAGTATTTT,CASSPQAGGLGDTQYF
TRBJ2-1,TRBV2,-,TRBD2,TGTGCCAGCAGTGAATTGAGCGGGGGTTACAATGAGCAGTTCTTC,CASSELSGGYNEQFF
TRBJ1-2,TRBV6-6,once,-,TGTGCCAGCAGGGGGGGGGATTATAACTATGGCTACACCTTC,CASRGGDYNYGYTF
TRBJ2-7,TRBV2,-,-,TGTGCCAGCAGTGTCAGCTACGAGCAGTACTTC,CASSVSYEQYF
TRBJ1-6,TRBV6-5,-,-,TGTGCCAGCAGTTCCCCACAGGGTAATTCACCCCTCCACTTT,CASSSPQGNSPLHF
TRBJ1-2,TRBV5-5,-,TRBD1,TGTGCCAGCAGCTTCGGGACAGCTAACTATGGCTACACCTTC,CASSFGTANYGYTF
TRBJ2-5,TRBV5-4,-,TRBD1,TGTGCCAGCAGCTTGGGCTCAGACAGGGCCCAAGAGACCCAGTACTTC,CASSLGSDRAQETQYF
TRBJ2-7,TRBV10-3,-,TRBD2,TGTGCCATCGCGAAACTAGCGGGAGAGATCTACGAGCAGTACTTC,CAIAKLAGEIYEQYF
TRBJ2-1,TRBV28,-,TRBD2,TGTGCCACTAGACTAGCGAACAATGAGCAGTTCTTC,CATRLANNEQFF
TRBJ2-1,TRBV15,-,-,TGTGCCACCAGCTACAGAGGCAATGGGGCTGAGCAGTTCTTC,CATSYRGNGAEQFF
TRBJ1-2,TRBV19,-,TRBD1,TGTGCCAGTAGTACCCGGGACAGGCTAGCTAACTATGGCTACACCTTC,CASSTRDRLANYGYTF
TRBJ2-1,TRBV9,-,TRBD1,TGTGCCAGCAGCGGGGACAGGGGGGCCTACAATGAGCAGTTCTTC,CASSGDRGAYNEQFF
TRBJ1-1,TRBV27,few,-,TGTGCCAGCAGTTGGGGTGGGGCCGACACTGAAGCTTTCTTT,CASSWGGADTEAFF
TRBJ1-1,TRBV14,-,TRBD1,TGTGCCAGCACCACGACAGGGCCCACTGAAGCTTTCTTT,CASTTTGPTEAFF
TRBJ2-7,TRBV9,-,-,TGTGCCAGCAGCGTAGCGGCAGGGCTACCCTACGAGCAGTACTTC,CASSVAAGLPYEQYF
TRBJ2-7,TRBV12-3/TRBV12-4,-,-,TGTGCCAGCACGGAGGGTTACGAGCAGTACTTC,CASTEGYEQYF
TRBJ1-2,TRBV28,-,-,TGTGCCAGCAGTTTACCGCAGGTCGGCTACACCTTC,CASSLPQVGYTF
TRBJ2-1,TRBV3-1/TRBV3-2,-,TRBD1,TGTGCCAGCAGCCATAGCGTGACAGGGTTCGACAATGAGCAGTTCTTC,CASSHSVTGFDNEQFF
TRBJ2-3,TRBV5-1,-,-,TGCGCCAGCAGCCAGAGCGGGTTGTCAGATACGCAGTATTTT,CASSQSGLSDTQYF
TRBJ1-1,TRBV7-3,once,TRBD1,TGTGCCAGCAGCTTCCAGGGGGTGTCTGAAGCTTTCTTT,CASSFQGVSEAFF